These 24 T cell receptor beta chains originate from one sample sequenced in a study of blood T cell repertoires in COVID-19. The assay was immunoSEQ multiplex PCR, and TCRdb's table has in-frame clones only and misses some. The table includes fewer than 85,000 clones, roughly 87% detected once. Sequenced sample: peripheral blood. Receptors originate from a woman in her 50s in a cohort sampled during active COVID-19.

This clone was observed a single time. The chain couples TRBV2 to TRBJ1-1; a weak D match, TRBD1 (5 bases). Trimming took 7 bases from V and 5 from J, leaving 17 bases between them. In germline, CDR1 is SNHLY, CDR2 FYNNEI. This CDR3 comprises 14 residues. The CDR3: CASTLGGVLTEAFF. CDR3 nucleotide sequence: TGTGCCAGCACCTTAGGAGGGGTTTTGACTGAAGCTTTCTTT.

This chain uses TRBV19 with TRBJ1-1, with D unclear. Germline CDR1 reads LNHDA; CDR2 reads SQIVND (reference sequence). The CDR3 contains 13 residues. V was cut by 7 bases and J by 1 base, with 10 bases left in between. Here the CDR3 DNA reads TGTGCCAGTACTCCGCGGGCGAACACTGAAGCTTTCTTT. This gives the protein CASTPRANTEAFF. Filled out from reference TRBV19 and TRBJ1-1, the complete variable domain reads DGGITQSPKYLFRKEGQNVTLSCEQNLNHDAMYWYRQDPGQGLRLIYYSQIVNDFQKGDIAEGYSVSREKKESFPLTVTSAQKNPTAFYLCASTPRANTEAFFGQGTRLTVV.

J is TRBJ1-4 and V is TRBV13, with a possible D match to TRBD1 (6 bases). Trimming left V 5 bases short and J 11 bases short, with 12 bases between. Germline lookup yields CDR1 PRHDT and CDR2 FYEKMQ (reference sequence). The CDR3 consists of 12 residues. For the CDR3, the DNA is TGTGCCAGCAGCGTTACTCAGGGGAAACTGTTTTTT. Its translation is CASSVTQGKLFF.

Details on this clone: One end of the junction fails to match germline, which may point to a read error. J is TRBJ2-3 and V is TRBV6-2 or TRBV6-3; 7 positions agree with TRBD2. The CDR3 is 14 residues long. Germline lookup yields CDR1 MNHEY and CDR2 SVGEGT. The CDR3 protein is CASSRDYLTYTQYF. The CDR3 DNA reads as TGTGCCAGCAGCCGGGACTATCTCACATATACGCAGTATTTT.

The J gene is TRBJ1-1, the V gene TRBV25-1; TRBD1 matches at 8 bases. The CDR3 is 15 amino acids. Trimming at V came to 3 bases and at J to 5 bases, leaving 8 bases not matched to a gene. From germline, CDR1 is MGHDK and CDR2 SYGVNS. CDR3 nucleotides: TGTGCCAGCAGTGATTTGGGCCAGGGGGCGACTGAAGCTTTCTTT. Its protein is CASSDLGQGATEAFF. The variable domain in full, completed from reference TRBV25-1 and TRBJ1-1, reads EADIYQTPRYLVIGTGKKITLECSQTMGHDKMYWYQQDPGMELHLIHYSYGVNSTEKGDLSSESTVSRIRTEHFPLTLESARPSHTSQYLCASSDLGQGATEAFFGQGTRLTVV.

The chain recombines TRBV18 with TRBJ1-2; D may be TRBD1 (5 bases). This CDR3 contains 15 residues. Germline CDR1 reads KGHSH; CDR2 reads LQKENI. The V end was cut by 3 bases, the J end by 5 bases, with 16 bases between. CDR3 loop: CASSPQAGIKYGYTF. In DNA form, the CDR3 reads TGTGCCAGCTCACCTCAAGCAGGGATCAAATATGGCTACACCTTC. Based on the CDR3 plus reference TRBV18 and TRBJ1-2, the full variable domain is NAGVMQNPRHLVRRRGQEARLRCSPMKGHSHVYWYRQLPEEGLKFMVYLQKENIIDESGMPKERFSAEFPKEGPSILRIQQVVRGDSAAYFCASSPQAGIKYGYTFGSGTRLTVV.

In its sample, this clone was seen once. The chain carries TRBV11-2 and TRBJ1-2; D not resolved. The CDR3 contains 16 residues. Trimming left V 1 base short and J 0 bases short, with 12 bases between. Per the germline V gene, CDR1 is SGHAT and CDR2 is FQNNGV. The CDR3 coding sequence is TGTGCCAGCAGCTTAGGAGCAGGTCCGGCTAACTATGGCTACACCTTC. This encodes CASSLGAGPANYGYTF. The whole variable domain, remainder taken from reference TRBV11-2 and TRBJ1-2, is EAGVAQSPRYKIIEKRQSVAFWCNPISGHATLYWYQQILGQGPKLLIQFQNNGVVDDSQLPKDRFSAERLKGVDSTLKIQPAKLEDSAVYLCASSLGAGPANYGYTFGSGTRLTVV.

This clone was picked up one time. The rearrangement links TRBV18 to TRBJ2-4, with 12 nucleotides matching TRBD1. The CDR3 loop spans 15 amino acids. Germline-derived CDR1 and CDR2 are KGHSH and LQKENI. After removal of 5 bases from V and 6 bases from J, the junction contained 5 bases not matched to a gene. CDR3 loop: CASSGTGGLINIQYF. The CDR3, as DNA: TGTGCCAGCTCAGGGACAGGGGGCTTAATAAACATTCAGTACTTC.

The chain carries TRBV7-2 and TRBJ2-1; 8 nucleotides match TRBD2. The CDR3 has 16 amino acids. V trimming: 6 bases; J trimming: 8 bases; junction bases outside the gene matches: 15. Germline V CDR1 and CDR2: SGHTA, FQGNSA. This chain's CDR3 is CASSFSTSGSHDEQFF. The CDR3 DNA sequence: TGTGCCAGCAGTTTTTCTACAAGCGGGAGTCATGATGAGCAGTTCTTC.

The V call is TRBV5-4, the J call TRBJ2-7; TRBD1 agrees at 7 bases. Germline V lookup: CDR1 SGHNT, CDR2 YYREEE (reference sequence). J lost 3 bases, V lost 1 base, and 7 bases had no gene match. The CDR3 length is 15 residues. The CDR3 region is CASSLSPGQFYEQYF. Written as DNA, the CDR3 is TGTGCCAGCAGCTTGTCCCCGGGACAGTTCTACGAGCAGTACTTC.

The chain couples TRBV9 to TRBJ2-2; D gene uncertain. Germline CDR1 and CDR2: SGDLS and YYNGEE. The V and J ends lost 1 base and 1 base respectively, with 11 bases between them. The CDR3 totals 16 residues. The CDR3 bases are TGTGCCAGCAGCGTAATGGCGGAGCTGAACACCGGGGAGCTGTTTTTT. Protein sequence: CASSVMAELNTGELFF.

The V and J genes are TRBV27 and TRBJ2-7, with 7 bases lining up with TRBD2. J lost 5 bases, V lost 4 bases, and 8 bases had no gene match. CDR1 is MNHEY, CDR2 SMNVEV, per germline (reference sequence). The CDR3 consists of 14 residues. This CDR3 is CASSSRTSNDEQYF. CDR3 coding DNA: TGTGCCAGCAGTTCCCGGACTAGTAACGACGAGCAGTACTTC.

The chain combines TRBV7-9 with TRBJ2-3; 8 positions match TRBD2. Germline assignment: CDR1 SEHNR and CDR2 FQNEAQ (reference sequence). After removal of 0 bases from V and 3 bases from J, the junction contained 8 bases not matched to a gene. The CDR3 spans 17 residues. Written as DNA, the CDR3 is TGTGCCAGCAGCTTAGCGGTCAGCGGGAGTGGGACAGATACGCAGTATTTT. It is translated as CASSLAVSGSGTDTQYF.

The chain carries TRBV18 and TRBJ2-3; TRBD2 might be the D (6 bases). Germline-derived CDR1 and CDR2 are KGHSH and LQKENI. The CDR3 sequence is 16 residues long. V lost 3 bases and J lost 0, with 13 bases in between. CDR3 coding DNA: TGTGCCAGCTCACCTCAAGCTAGCGATAGCACAGATACGCAGTATTTT. It translates to CASSPQASDSTDTQYF.

V and J are TRBV5-4 and TRBJ2-3, with 16 bases aligning to TRBD2. The CDR3 has 18 residues. Unmatched junction bases numbered 8, after V lost 2 bases and J lost 5 bases. Germline values: CDR1 SGHNT, CDR2 YYREEE (reference sequence). The CDR3 nucleotides read TGTGCCAGCAGCTTCCCCGGGACTAGCGGGAGGGCGGGAGATACGCAGTATTTT. The encoded protein is CASSFPGTSGRAGDTQYF.

The chain is built from TRBV5-1 and TRBJ2-1; 8 bases fit TRBD2. Germline lookup yields CDR1 SGHRS and CDR2 YFSETQ. V shed 4 bases, J shed 0 bases, and the junction held 6 bases outside the gene matches. The CDR3 sequence is 16 residues long. CDR3 DNA sequence: TGCGCCAGCAGCCCCCAAAGCGGGAGCTCCTACAATGAGCAGTTCTTC. It is translated as CASSPQSGSSYNEQFF.

The chain combines TRBV13 with TRBJ2-6; TRBD1 might be the D (6 bases). The CDR3 totals 16 residues. The V and J ends lost 6 bases and 0 bases respectively, with 12 bases between them. Per the germline V gene, CDR1 is PRHDT and CDR2 is FYEKMQ (reference sequence). CDR3 residues: CASRDSLSSGANVLTF. The CDR3 DNA reads as TGTGCCAGCAGGGACAGCCTTTCCTCTGGGGCCAACGTCCTGACTTTC.

The J gene is TRBJ2-2, the V gene TRBV28, with 7 bases matching TRBD2. Germline-derived CDR1 and CDR2 are MDHEN and SYDVKM. V trimming: 4 bases; J trimming: 5 bases; junction bases outside the gene matches: 10. This CDR3 has 16 amino acids. CDR3 sequence reads: CASSSNLGGGTGELFF. CDR3 DNA: TGTGCCAGCAGTTCAAATCTGGGGGGAGGGACCGGGGAGCTGTTTTTT. Drawing the rest from reference TRBV28 and TRBJ2-2, the complete variable domain is DVKVTQSSRYLVKRTGEKVFLECVQDMDHENMFWYRQDPGLGLRLIYFSYDVKMKEKGDIPEGYSVSREKKERFSLILESASTNQTSMYLCASSSNLGGGTGELFFGEGSRLTVL.

This clone was seen a few times. V usage is TRBV11-2 and J usage is TRBJ2-6; D gene ambiguous. The V gene lost 5 bases and the J gene lost 4 bases, with 9 bases spanning the gap. Germline-derived CDR1 and CDR2 are SGHAT and FQNNGV. There are 14 residues in the CDR3. The CDR3 loop is CASSPLLGANVLTF. The CDR3 DNA reads as TGTGCCAGCAGCCCCTTGTTAGGGGCCAACGTCCTGACTTTC.

This chain connects TRBV25-1 to TRBJ2-3; D is possibly TRBD2 (5 bases). Germline V gene lookup returns CDR1 MGHDK and CDR2 SYGVNS. The CDR3 runs to 14 residues. V lost 9 bases and J 0 bases, leaving 13 bases between the germline ends. CDR3 nucleotide sequence: TGTGCCAGTGCCGGGAAGACTAGCACAGATACGCAGTATTTT. Amino acid sequence: CASAGKTSTDTQYF.

The chain links TRBV19 to TRBJ2-7, with 7 bases matching TRBD1. The CDR3 contains 15 residues. V trimming: 6 bases; J trimming: 1 base; junction bases outside the gene matches: 9. Germline V lookup: CDR1 LNHDA, CDR2 SQIVND (reference sequence). Written as DNA, the CDR3 is TGTGCCAGTAGCCTACTTGGGACAGCGTCCTACGAGCAGTACTTC. This gives the protein CASSLLGTASYEQYF.

The gene calls are TRBV27 and TRBJ2-7; a possible D gene is TRBD2 (7 bases). Germline CDR1 and CDR2: MNHEY and SMNVEV (reference sequence). With 2 bases removed from V and 2 bases from J, the gap between germline ends came to 10 bases. The CDR3 runs 14 residues. The CDR3 is CASSLGRGPYEQYF. In DNA, the CDR3 is TGTGCCAGCAGTTTAGGGCGGGGGCCCTACGAGCAGTACTTC.

The chain carries TRBV5-1 and TRBJ1-6; D possibly corresponds to TRBD1 (5 bases). V lost 4 bases and J lost 7, with 15 bases in between. The CDR3 spans 15 residues. Germline values: CDR1 SGHRS, CDR2 YFSETQ. CDR3 amino acids: CASSRLTTENSPLHF. In nucleotides, the CDR3 is TGCGCCAGCAGCCGATTGACGACAGAAAATTCACCCCTCCACTTT.

This clone has a single count. The chain uses TRBV5-1 and TRBJ1-5; no firm D call. The CDR3 has 15 amino acids. V was pared by 1 base and J by 6 bases, with 14 bases between. Germline lookup yields CDR1 SGHRS and CDR2 YFSETQ. This chain's CDR3 is CASSLTGETFQPQHF. CDR3 bases: TGCGCCAGCAGCTTGACCGGGGAAACATTTCAGCCCCAGCATTTT.